This entry describes one TCR beta chain. What it binds is not known. A much larger clone is a single base away; this may be a read error. The CDR3 runs 16 residues. Per the germline V gene, CDR1 is MDHEN and CDR2 is SYDVKM. Unique molecular identifiers were used in preparing the TCRbeta library. In TCRdb, the PCR reads were re-called with MiXCR into one record per CDR3 protein. This table has hundreds of thousands of distinct CDR3 sequences, 10% to 15% appearing once. These data originate in a study of T-cell reconstitution after alpha-beta-depleted transplantation in children. Study-level points and caveats: Newly produced T cells mostly provided counts and TCRbeta diversity after one year, as hyperexpanded clones declined. Recipient T cells and thymic progenitors that survived were the source of the high TCRbeta diversity seen at day 60 in some patients. Roughly two months post-transplant, alpha-beta T cells reportedly originated from several hundred graft clones that had expanded.

The origin of this receptor is a girl under 10 years old with congenital amegakaryocytic thrombocytopenia, due to receive a stem cell transplant. The J gene is TRBJ2-7, the V gene TRBV28; 7 bases line up with TRBD1. The sample consisted of PBMCs, taken before TCRalphabeta/CD19-depleted stem cell transplant. CDR3 bases: TGTGCCAGCAGTTTAATGGAAGGGACAGACTCCTACGAGCAGTCCTTC. Translation: CASSLMEGTDSYEQSF.